These T cell receptor beta chains were read from a single sample in a study of siplizumab effects on memory and regulatory T cells. TCRdb's table, derived via immunoSEQ multiplex PCR, lists solely in-frame clones and lacks some. The sample contains approximately 50,000 clones, nearly 95% of which appear only once. The sequenced sample was CD8+ T cells sorted from blood. Every receptor here comes from a human donor in good health. Each CDR3 is given with its conserved first and last residue. D genes are given only for firm matches. Part of the rows lack a size; the others show once, few, many or a class for expanded clones.

d_call cdr3_length j_call clone_size v_call cdr3_aa cdr3_nt
. 14 TRBJ2-1 . TRBV27 CASSLSGAFNEQFF TGTGCCAGCAGTTTATCAGGGGCCTTCAATGAGCAGTTCTTC
. 14 TRBJ1-1 . TRBV13 CASSISRGTTEAFF TGTGCCAGCAGCATTAGCCGAGGGACCACTGAAGCTTTCTTT
. 15 TRBJ2-7 . TRBV14 CASSQETTRSYEQYF TGTGCCAGCAGCCAAGAGACTACAAGATCCTACGAGCAGTACTTC
. 15 TRBJ2-2 . TRBV28 CASSLLALNTGELFF TGTGCCAGCAGCTTGCTAGCACTGAACACCGGGGAGCTGTTTTTT
TRBD1 15 TRBJ1-6 once TRBV2 CASRTTGTENSPLHF TGTGCCAGCAGAACCACCGGGACAGAAAATTCACCCCTCCACTTT
. 14 TRBJ2-3 . TRBV28 CASSLWQGGDTQYF TGTGCCAGCAGTTTATGGCAGGGAGGAGATACGCAGTATTTT
. 11 TRBJ2-1 . TRBV13 CASSLLHEQFF TGTGCCAGCAGCTTACTTCATGAGCAGTTCTTC
. 14 TRBJ2-1 . TRBV28 CASSFRHRRNEQFF TGTGCCAGCAGTTTTCGACACAGGCGTAATGAGCAGTTCTTC
. 13 TRBJ2-1 . TRBV7-8 CASHKGLTYEQFF TGTGCCAGCCATAAGGGTCTCACATATGAGCAGTTCTTC
. 13 TRBJ1-2 few TRBV19 CASSPKANYGYTF TGTGCCAGTAGCCCAAAGGCTAACTATGGCTACACCTTC
TRBD1 15 TRBJ2-1 medium-sized TRBV9 CASSASGQGYNEQFF TGTGCCAGCAGCGCATCCGGACAGGGATACAATGAGCAGTTCTTC
. 13 TRBJ1-1 . TRBV7-9 CASSLAKNTEAFF TGTGCCAGCAGCTTAGCCAAGAACACTGAAGCTTTCTTT
TRBD1 18 TRBJ1-5 . TRBV18 CASSPTDRARGDNQPQHF TGTGCCAGCTCACCAACGGACAGGGCCCGGGGCGATAATCAGCCCCAGCATTTT
. 14 TRBJ2-7 . TRBV18 CASSPFFPGYEQYF TGTGCCAGCTCACCCTTCTTTCCGGGTTACGAGCAGTACTTC
. 18 TRBJ2-7 . TRBV18 CASSPSRTGTRASYEQYF TGTGCCAGCTCACCCAGCAGAACCGGGACAAGAGCATCCTACGAGCAGTACTTC
. 13 TRBJ2-7 . TRBV7-3 CASSLGQNYEQYF TGTGCCAGCAGCCTTGGACAGAACTACGAGCAGTACTTC
. 14 TRBJ2-4 . TRBV5-4 CASRGWGAKNIQYF TGTGCCAGCAGAGGTTGGGGAGCCAAAAACATTCAGTACTTC
. 15 TRBJ1-1 . TRBV6-1 CATIPEGSLNTEAFF TGTGCCACTATACCCGAGGGCAGCTTGAACACTGAAGCTTTCTTT
. 15 TRBJ1-3 . TRBV5-6 CASSLVVSAGNTIYF TGTGCCAGCAGCTTGGTGGTGTCGGCTGGAAACACCATATATTTT
. 15 TRBJ2-5 . TRBV11-2 CASSSAGQGRETQYF TGTGCCAGCAGCTCGGCCGGGCAGGGCCGGGAGACCCAGTACTTC
TRBD1 13 TRBJ2-7 . TRBV5-1 CASSLTGGYEQYF TGCGCCAGCAGCTTAACAGGGGGGTACGAGCAGTACTTC
TRBD2 14 TRBJ2-3 . TRBV29-1 CSVERSGSEDTQYF TGCAGCGTTGAACGGAGCGGGAGTGAGGATACGCAGTATTTT
. 13 TRBJ1-1 . TRBV28 CASSFWSNAEAFF TGTGCCAGCAGTTTTTGGTCGAACGCTGAAGCTTTCTTT
TRBD2 18 TRBJ2-2 . TRBV13 CASSWLPGLASDTGELFF TGTGCCAGCAGCTGGCTTCCGGGACTAGCTTCCGACACCGGGGAGCTGTTTTTT
TRBD2 19 TRBJ2-1 once TRBV7-9 CASSLRTSGRVRTHNEQFF TGTGCCAGCAGCCTCCGGACTAGCGGGAGAGTTCGGACCCACAATGAGCAGTTCTTC
. 14 TRBJ2-5 . TRBV7-9 CASSPGLVGETQYF TGTGCCAGCAGCCCTGGACTCGTTGGGGAGACCCAGTACTTC
TRBD2 15 TRBJ2-1 . TRBV7-2 CASSSVAGGYNEQFF TGTGCCAGCAGCTCGGTAGCGGGAGGCTACAATGAGCAGTTCTTC
. 16 TRBJ1-4 . TRBV6-1 CASSEGPVQVYEKLFF TGTGCCAGCAGTGAAGGTCCCGTACAGGTGTATGAAAAACTGTTTTTT
TRBD2 15 TRBJ2-5 . TRBV4-2 CASSQGGRALETQYF TGTGCCAGCAGCCAAGGCGGGAGGGCCTTGGAGACCCAGTACTTC
. 10 TRBJ1-2 . TRBV20-1 CSANGAGYTF TGCAGTGCTAACGGGGCTGGCTACACCTTC
. 16 TRBJ1-1 once TRBV2 CASSEAPPAFQGIAFF TGTGCCAGCAGTGAAGCCCCACCCGCTTTTCAGGGGATAGCTTTCTTT
. 15 TRBJ2-7 . TRBV4-1 CASSQVSVGAYEQYF TGCGCCAGCAGCCAAGTGTCCGTGGGGGCCTACGAGCAGTACTTC
. 14 TRBJ2-1 . TRBV10-3 CAISVDQTEDEQFF TGTGCCATCAGTGTTGACCAAACAGAGGATGAGCAGTTCTTC
TRBD1 15 TRBJ2-2 . TRBV6-4 CASSEGTGDTGELFF TGTGCCAGCAGTGAAGGGACAGGGGACACCGGGGAGCTGTTTTTT
. 9 TRBJ1-1 . TRBV6-4 CAKRRGAFF TGTGCCAAGAGACGAGGAGCTTTCTTT
. 14 TRBJ2-2 once TRBV27 CASSFPRAAGELFF TGTGCCAGCAGTTTCCCCAGGGCTGCGGGGGAGCTGTTTTTT
. 15 TRBJ2-3 once TRBV28 CASSLIRQNTDTQYF TGTGCCAGCAGTTTAATTCGGCAGAACACAGATACGCAGTATTTT
. 13 TRBJ2-7 . TRBV28 CASCPGPSDEQYF TGTGCCAGCTGCCCGGGTCCATCAGACGAGCAGTACTTC
. 14 TRBJ2-7 . TRBV5-1 CASSLAGGSYEQYF TGCGCCAGCAGCTTGGCCGGGGGCTCCTACGAGCAGTACTTC
. 13 TRBJ1-4 once TRBV27 CASSPSTNEKLFF TGTGCCAGCAGTCCCTCAACTAATGAAAAACTGTTTTTT
TRBD2 14 TRBJ2-1 . TRBV2 CASSFRGLDNEQFF TGTGCCAGCAGTTTTCGGGGACTAGACAATGAGCAGTTCTTC
. 11 TRBJ2-1 . TRBV27 CASSFANEQFF TGTGCCAGCAGTTTCGCCAATGAGCAGTTCTTC
TRBD2 15 TRBJ2-3 . TRBV7-9 CASSLESGGPYTQYF TGTGCCAGCAGCCTTGAGTCGGGAGGGCCGTATACGCAGTATTTT
TRBD2 17 TRBJ2-5 . TRBV23-1 CASSPRGLAGFQETQYF TGCGCCAGCAGTCCGAGGGGACTAGCGGGCTTCCAAGAGACCCAGTACTTC
. 13 TRBJ2-7 . TRBV6-4 CASNYRTSYEQYF TGTGCCAGCAATTACAGGACATCCTACGAGCAGTACTTC
. 15 TRBJ2-3 . TRBV28 CASSLGTFSTDTQYF TGTGCCAGCAGCCTCGGGACTTTTAGCACAGATACGCAGTATTTT
. 15 TRBJ1-5 . TRBV4-1 CASSQGSEGDQPQHF TGCGCCAGCAGCCAAGGGTCCGAGGGGGATCAGCCCCAGCATTTT
TRBD2 17 TRBJ2-7 . TRBV12-5 CASGLEPLAGEEYEQYF TGTGCTAGTGGTTTAGAACCTCTAGCGGGAGAGGAATACGAGCAGTACTTC
TRBD1 17 TRBJ1-2 . TRBV30 CAWSYRDRGRISYGYTF TGTGCCTGGAGTTACCGGGACAGGGGGCGGATCAGCTATGGCTACACCTTC
. 12 TRBJ2-3 . TRBV7-9 CASSLIADTQYF TGTGCCAGCAGCTTGATTGCAGATACGCAGTATTTT
TRBD1 16 TRBJ2-7 . TRBV9 CASSATGQGPHYEQYF TGTGCCAGCAGCGCTACGGGACAGGGTCCGCACTACGAGCAGTACTTC
. 15 TRBJ2-3 . TRBV4-1 CASSHRAPSTDTQYF TGCGCCAGCAGCCACCGGGCCCCTAGCACAGATACGCAGTATTTT
TRBD1 15 TRBJ2-1 . TRBV9 CASSGTGATYNEQFF TGTGCCAGCAGCGGTACAGGGGCTACGTACAATGAGCAGTTCTTC
TRBD2 18 TRBJ2-3 . TRBV19 CASSIILAGDMRLDTQYF TGTGCCAGTAGTATAATCCTAGCGGGAGACATGCGTTTAGATACGCAGTATTTT
. 12 TRBJ1-4 . TRBV7-9 CASVGANEKLFF TGTGCCAGCGTTGGCGCTAATGAAAAACTGTTTTTT